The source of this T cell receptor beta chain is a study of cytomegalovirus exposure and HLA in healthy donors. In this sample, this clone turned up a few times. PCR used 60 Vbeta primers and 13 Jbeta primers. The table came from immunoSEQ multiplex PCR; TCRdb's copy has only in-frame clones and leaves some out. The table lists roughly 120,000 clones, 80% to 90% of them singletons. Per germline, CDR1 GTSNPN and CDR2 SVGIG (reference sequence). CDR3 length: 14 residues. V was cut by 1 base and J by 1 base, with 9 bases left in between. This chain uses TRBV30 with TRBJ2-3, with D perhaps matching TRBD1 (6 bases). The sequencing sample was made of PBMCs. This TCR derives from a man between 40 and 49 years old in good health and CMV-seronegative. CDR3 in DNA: TGTGCCTGGAGTGCAGCAGGGGGCACAGATACGCAGTATTTT. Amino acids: CAWSAAGGTDTQYF.